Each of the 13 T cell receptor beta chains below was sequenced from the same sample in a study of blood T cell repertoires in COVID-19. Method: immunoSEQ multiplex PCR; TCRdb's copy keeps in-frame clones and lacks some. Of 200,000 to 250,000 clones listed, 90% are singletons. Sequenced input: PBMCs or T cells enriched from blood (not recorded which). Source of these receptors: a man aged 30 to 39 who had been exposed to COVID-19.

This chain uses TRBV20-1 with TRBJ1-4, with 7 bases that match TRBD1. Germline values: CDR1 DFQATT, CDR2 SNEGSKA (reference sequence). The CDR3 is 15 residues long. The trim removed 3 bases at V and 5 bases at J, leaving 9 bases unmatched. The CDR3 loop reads CSASRTGTVNEKLFF. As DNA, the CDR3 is TGCAGTGCTAGTAGAACCGGGACAGTGAATGAAAAACTGTTTTTT.

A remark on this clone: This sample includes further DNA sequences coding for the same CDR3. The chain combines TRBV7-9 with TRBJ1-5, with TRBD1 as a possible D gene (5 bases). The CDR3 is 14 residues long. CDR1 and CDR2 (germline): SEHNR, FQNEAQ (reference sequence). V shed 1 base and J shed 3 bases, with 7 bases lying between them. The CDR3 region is CASSLGGLNQPQHF. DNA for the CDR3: TGTGCCAGCAGCTTAGGGGGCCTCAATCAGCCCCAGCATTTT.

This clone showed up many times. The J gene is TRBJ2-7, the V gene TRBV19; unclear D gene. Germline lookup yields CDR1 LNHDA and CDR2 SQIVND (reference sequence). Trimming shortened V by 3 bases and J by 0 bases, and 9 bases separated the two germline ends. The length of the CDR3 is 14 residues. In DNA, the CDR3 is TGTGCCAGTAGTATTTCAGGTACCTCCTACGAGCAGTACTTC. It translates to CASSISGTSYEQYF.

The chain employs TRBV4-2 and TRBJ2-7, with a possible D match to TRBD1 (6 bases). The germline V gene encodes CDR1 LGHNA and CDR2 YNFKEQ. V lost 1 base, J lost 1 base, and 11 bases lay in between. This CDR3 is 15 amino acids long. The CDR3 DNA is TGTGCCAGCAGCCAAGGGGGACACCAATCCTACGAGCAGTACTTC. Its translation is CASSQGGHQSYEQYF.

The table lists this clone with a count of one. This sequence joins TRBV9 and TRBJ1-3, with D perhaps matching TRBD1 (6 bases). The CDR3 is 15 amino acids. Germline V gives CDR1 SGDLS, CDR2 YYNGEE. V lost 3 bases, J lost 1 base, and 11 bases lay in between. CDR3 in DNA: TGTGCCAGCAGCGCCAGGGGATCGTCTGGAAACACCATATATTTT. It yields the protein CASSARGSSGNTIYF.

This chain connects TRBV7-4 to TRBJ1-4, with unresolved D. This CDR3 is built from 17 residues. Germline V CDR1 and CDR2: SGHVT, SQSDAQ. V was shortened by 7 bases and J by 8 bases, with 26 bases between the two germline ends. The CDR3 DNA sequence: TGTGCCAGCACCCTAAGGGCTCCGACCGAGGGATACGAAAAACTGTTTTTT. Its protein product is CASTLRAPTEGYEKLFF.

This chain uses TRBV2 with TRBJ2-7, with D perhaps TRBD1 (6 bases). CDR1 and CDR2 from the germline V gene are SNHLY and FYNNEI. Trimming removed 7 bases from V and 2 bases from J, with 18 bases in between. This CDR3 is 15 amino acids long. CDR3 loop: CASISGTPITYEQYF. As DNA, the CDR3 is TGTGCCAGCATTTCCGGGACACCAATAACCTACGAGCAGTACTTC.

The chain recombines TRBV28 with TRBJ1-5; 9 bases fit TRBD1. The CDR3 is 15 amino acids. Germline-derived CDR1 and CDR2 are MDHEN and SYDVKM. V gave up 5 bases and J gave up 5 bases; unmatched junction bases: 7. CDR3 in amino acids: CASSADRGADQPQHF. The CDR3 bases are TGTGCCAGCAGTGCGGACAGGGGCGCGGATCAGCCCCAGCATTTT. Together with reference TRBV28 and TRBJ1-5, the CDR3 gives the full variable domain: DVKVTQSSRYLVKRTGEKVFLECVQDMDHENMFWYRQDPGLGLRLIYFSYDVKMKEKGDIPEGYSVSREKKERFSLILESASTNQTSMYLCASSADRGADQPQHFGDGTRLSIL.

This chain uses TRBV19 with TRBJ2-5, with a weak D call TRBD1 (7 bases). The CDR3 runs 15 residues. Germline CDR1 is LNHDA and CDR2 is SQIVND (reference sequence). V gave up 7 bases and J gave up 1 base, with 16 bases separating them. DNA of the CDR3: TGTGCCAGTAACCGGGGGACAGTCGGCCAAGAGACCCAGTACTTC. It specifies CASNRGTVGQETQYF.

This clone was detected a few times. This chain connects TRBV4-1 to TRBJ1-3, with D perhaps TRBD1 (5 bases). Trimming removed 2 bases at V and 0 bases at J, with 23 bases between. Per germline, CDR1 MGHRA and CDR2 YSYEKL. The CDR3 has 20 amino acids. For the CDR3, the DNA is TGCGCCAGCAGCCAAAGACAAGGGGATGAAGTATCCCACTCTGGAAACACCATATATTTT. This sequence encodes CASSQRQGDEVSHSGNTIYF.

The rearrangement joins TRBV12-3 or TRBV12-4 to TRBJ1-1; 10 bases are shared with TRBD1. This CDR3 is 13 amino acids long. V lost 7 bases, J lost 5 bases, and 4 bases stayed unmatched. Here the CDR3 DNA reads TGTGCCAGCACCATGGACAGGGGGACTGAAGCTTTCTTT. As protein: CASTMDRGTEAFF.

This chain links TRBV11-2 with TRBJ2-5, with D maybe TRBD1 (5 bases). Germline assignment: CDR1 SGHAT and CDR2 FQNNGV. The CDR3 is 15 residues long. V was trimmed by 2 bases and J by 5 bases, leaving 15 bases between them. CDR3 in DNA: TGTGCCAGCAGCTTATTTGGGGCAGTTGATGAGACCCAGTACTTC. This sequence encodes CASSLFGAVDETQYF.

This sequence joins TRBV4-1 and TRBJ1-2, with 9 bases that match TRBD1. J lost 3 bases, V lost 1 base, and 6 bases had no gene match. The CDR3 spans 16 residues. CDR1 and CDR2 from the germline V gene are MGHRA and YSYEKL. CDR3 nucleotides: TGCGCCAGCAGCCAAGCCCTCCGGACAGGGGACTATGGCTACACCTTC. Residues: CASSQALRTGDYGYTF.